The 14 T cell receptor beta chains presented below share a single source sample, sequenced in a study of blood T cell repertoires in COVID-19. TCRdb's copy holds only in-frame clones and misses some; the assay was immunoSEQ multiplex PCR. The table has 130,000 or so clones, around four fifths seen once; the top ten hold 3.4%. The sequenced material came from PBMCs or T cells enriched from blood (not recorded which). The receptors derive from a woman in her forties or fifties with acute COVID-19.

The chain joins TRBV5-1 to TRBJ2-7; 14 bases map to TRBD2. The V and J ends lost 4 bases and 2 bases, in that order; junction bases with no gene match: 20. Germline assignment: CDR1 SGHRS and CDR2 YFSETQ. This CDR3 is 21 amino acids long. For the CDR3, the DNA is TGCGCCAGCAGCCCCGGGGACAGGCTAATGACTAGCGGGAGGGGTACCTACGAGCAGTACTTC. Translating it yields CASSPGDRLMTSGRGTYEQYF. The full variable domain, in which reference TRBV5-1 and TRBJ2-7 provide the parts outside the CDR3, is KAGVTQTPRYLIKTRGQQVTLSCSPISGHRSVSWYQQTPGQGLQFLFEYFSETQRNKGNFPGRFSGRQFSNSRSEMNVSTLELGDSALYLCASSPGDRLMTSGRGTYEQYFGPGTRLTVT.

This clone was recorded once. The chain employs TRBV12-5 and TRBJ2-3; 10 bases are a match to TRBD2. From germline, CDR1 is LGHNT and CDR2 FRNRAP. V was clipped by 6 bases and J by 0 bases; unmatched bases: 6. The CDR3 is made up of 16 amino acids. The CDR3 bases are TGTGCTAGTGGCCCTGGACTAGCGGTGAGCACAGATACGCAGTATTTT. Its protein is CASGPGLAVSTDTQYF.

The chain has TRBV3-1 (or the pseudogene TRBV3-2) and TRBJ1-3, with D perhaps TRBD1 (5 bases). Trimming took 4 bases from V and 4 from J, leaving 20 bases between them. The CDR3 extends over 17 amino acids. Germline CDR1 LGHDT, CDR2 YNNKEL (reference sequence). This chain's CDR3 is CASSLWGRDSLGNTIYF. CDR3 DNA: TGTGCCAGCAGCCTTTGGGGCCGAGACTCTCTGGGAAACACCATATATTTT.

This clone was recorded a few times. This chain connects TRBV4-1 to TRBJ1-2, with D uncertain. This CDR3 spans 14 amino acids. The germline V and J ends were trimmed by 0 bases and 9 bases, with 14 bases remaining between them. Germline V gene sequence: CDR1 MGHRA, CDR2 YSYEKL. The CDR3 bases are TGCGCCAGCAGCCAAGAAAGAGCGGGGATTAGCTACACCTTC. The encoded protein is CASSQERAGISYTF.

V is TRBV5-8 and J is TRBJ1-2, with 8 bases that match TRBD1. CDR1 and CDR2 from the germline V gene are SGHTS and YDEGEE. J lost 8 bases, V lost 9 bases, and 9 bases had no gene match. The CDR3 spans 12 residues. The CDR3 coding sequence is TGTGCCACCCTAGACAGGGGCTGGGGCTACACCTTC. Its protein is CATLDRGWGYTF. The full variable domain, completed using reference TRBV5-8 and TRBJ1-2, is EAGVTQSPTHLIKTRGQQATLRCSPISGHTSVYWYQQALGLGLQFLLWYDEGEERNRGNFPPRFSGRQFPNYSSELNVNALELEDSALYLCATLDRGWGYTFGSGTRLTVV.

V usage is TRBV4-2 and J usage is TRBJ1-1; D gene ambiguous. Germline-derived CDR1 and CDR2 are LGHNA and YNFKEQ. The V end lost 3 bases, the J end lost 4 bases, and 12 bases lay between the germline ends. There are 14 residues in the CDR3. In DNA, the CDR3 is TGTGCCAGCAGCCAGGGCACAGAGGGCACTGAAGCTTTCTTT. Protein product: CASSQGTEGTEAFF.

DNA of the CDR3: TGTGCCAGTAGTATAGAAGGAGGGTTCAGCGGGGAGCTGTTTTTT. The encoded protein is CASSIEGGFSGELFF. The gene calls are TRBV19 and TRBJ2-2; a possible D gene is TRBD2 (6 bases). The V end lost 0 bases, the J end lost 7 bases, and 12 bases lay between the germline ends. Germline assignment: CDR1 LNHDA and CDR2 SQIVND (reference sequence). The CDR3 sequence is 15 residues long.

This chain links TRBV11-3 with TRBJ2-5; D possibly corresponds to TRBD1 (6 bases). The CDR3 consists of 17 residues. The V gene's germline CDR1 is SGHNT and CDR2 YENEEA. Trimming removed 1 base from V and 1 base from J, with 16 bases in between. CDR3 residues: CASSLAPGRQVQETQYF. In DNA, the CDR3 is TGTGCCAGCAGCTTAGCCCCTGGAAGACAGGTCCAAGAGACCCAGTACTTC.

V usage is TRBV4-1 and J usage is TRBJ2-6; TRBD1 is a possible D gene (6 bases). Looked up from germline, CDR1 is MGHRA and CDR2 is YSYEKL. This CDR3 has 17 residues. Trimming removed 3 bases at V and 0 bases at J, with 12 bases between. The CDR3: CASSHFDRSSGANVLTF. The CDR3 DNA reads as TGCGCCAGCAGCCATTTTGACAGGTCCTCTGGGGCCAACGTCCTGACTTTC.

Here the CDR3 DNA reads TGTGCCAGCGTAAGACTAGTCAACTACGAGCAGTACTTC. Its translation is CASVRLVNYEQYF. The V call is TRBV2, the J call TRBJ2-7, with D possibly TRBD2 on 6 matching bases. Looked up from germline, CDR1 is SNHLY and CDR2 is FYNNEI. This CDR3 spans 13 amino acids. Trimming took 8 bases from V and 3 from J, leaving 14 bases between them.

The chain uses TRBV5-5 and TRBJ2-4, with TRBD2 as a possible D gene (5 bases). The CDR3 is 12 residues long. The V end lost 4 bases, the J end lost 7 bases, and 9 bases lay between the germline ends. CDR1 and CDR2 from the germline V gene are SGHKS and YYEKEE (reference sequence). The CDR3 here is CASSPDWNIQYF. CDR3 in DNA: TGTGCCAGCAGCCCGGACTGGAACATTCAGTACTTC.

V gene TRBV10-1 combines with J gene TRBJ2-3; D might be TRBD2 (6 bases). Germline assignment: CDR1 WNHNN and CDR2 SYGVQD (reference sequence). Deletions cut 3 bases from V and 3 bases from J, with 10 bases between. The CDR3 runs 14 residues. The chain's CDR3 is CASSEGGMTDTQYF. DNA for the CDR3: TGCGCCAGCAGTGAAGGCGGGATGACAGATACGCAGTATTTT.

The gene calls are TRBV29-1 and TRBJ2-5; D might be TRBD1 (6 bases). This CDR3 is 13 amino acids long. V was shortened by 3 bases and J by 5 bases, with 13 bases between the two germline ends. Per germline, CDR1 SQVTM and CDR2 ANQGSEA. The CDR3 loop is CSVDSRGVETQYF. The CDR3 DNA follows: TGCAGCGTTGATAGCAGGGGAGTTGAGACCCAGTACTTC.

V gene TRBV14 combines with J gene TRBJ2-7, with 7 bases aligning to TRBD1. The CDR3 spans 15 residues. Germline CDR1 SGHDN, CDR2 FVKESK. Trimming took 0 bases from V and 7 from J; bases not matched to a gene: 9. The CDR3 spells CASSQEHRGSGEQYF. The DNA for the CDR3 is TGTGCCAGCAGCCAAGAACACAGGGGCTCGGGGGAGCAGTACTTC. Full variable domain (rest looked up from reference TRBV14 and TRBJ2-7): EAGVTQFPSHSVIEKGQTVTLRCDPISGHDNLYWYRRVMGKEIKFLLHFVKESKQDESGMPNNRFLAERTGGTYSTLKVQPAELEDSGVYFCASSQEHRGSGEQYFGPGTRLTVT.